This T cell receptor beta chain was observed in a study of spatial heterogeneity in lung cancer. On each TCR cDNA molecule, a unique molecular identifier was present. MiXCR was run by TCRdb on the 5' RACE reads, yielding one entry per CDR3 protein. This table has fewer than 25,000 distinct CDR3 sequences, less than 5% appearing once. Findings and caveats of the study: Tumors with more nonsynonymous mutations had more expanded intratumoral alpha and beta TCRs.

J gave up 0 bases and V 4 bases, and 8 bases lay outside the gene matches. The germline gives CDR1 DFQATT, CDR2 SNEGSKA (reference sequence). The CDR3 runs 18 residues. The sample holds many counts of this clonotype. Its antigen remains unidentified. As to time point: sample taken at primary tumor resection. The J gene is TRBJ2-6, the V gene TRBV20-1, with 11 bases aligning to TRBD2. The source material was lung tumor tissue, sampled at surgery. This clonotype originated in a male donor with early-stage non-small cell lung cancer. CDR3 sequence: CSAKPRLAGSSGANVLTF. The CDR3 nucleotides are TGCAGTGCTAAACCGAGACTAGCGGGAAGCTCTGGGGCCAACGTCCTGACTTTC.